Below, 31 T cell receptor beta chains from the same sample are listed, as sequenced in a study of T cell changes during pregnancy in multiple sclerosis. Method: immunoSEQ multiplex PCR; TCRdb's copy keeps in-frame clones and lacks some. The repertoire includes about 75,000 clones, more than 70% of them detected once, and about 1% sits in the top ten. Specimen: peripheral blood, collected in the first trimester of pregnancy. These receptor sequences come from a female donor in good health, enrolled as a control in a pregnancy study.

This chain connects TRBV9 to TRBJ1-1, with a tentative D call TRBD1 (5 bases). V gave up 4 bases and J gave up 0 bases, with 7 bases separating them. The CDR3 length is 13 residues. The V gene's germline CDR1 is SGDLS and CDR2 YYNGEE. CDR3 sequence: CASSKGMNTEAFF. As DNA, the CDR3 is TGTGCCAGCAGCAAGGGGATGAACACTGAAGCTTTCTTT.

The chain uses TRBV13 and TRBJ1-6; 7 bases fit TRBD1. V lost 5 bases to trimming and J lost 7 bases; unmatched junction nucleotides: 5. The CDR3 extends over 14 amino acids. From germline, CDR1 is PRHDT and CDR2 FYEKMQ (reference sequence). Here the CDR3 reads CASSPDRENSPLHF. CDR3 bases: TGTGCCAGCAGCCCTGACAGGGAGAATTCACCCCTCCACTTT.

The chain uses TRBV7-9 and TRBJ1-2, with a tentative D call TRBD1 (5 bases). This CDR3 contains 15 residues. Germline-derived CDR1 and CDR2 are SEHNR and FQNEAQ (reference sequence). V was pared by 8 bases and J by 3 bases, with 19 bases between. The chain's CDR3 is CASPGAGRSDYGYTF. The CDR3 DNA sequence: TGTGCCAGCCCTGGGGCAGGGCGATCCGACTATGGCTACACCTTC.

The chain carries TRBV7-9 and TRBJ1-1; 7 bases are a match to TRBD1. Germline trimming cut 2 bases from V and 5 bases from J; bases unmatched to any gene: 8. This CDR3 region has 15 residues. The V gene's germline CDR1 is SEHNR and CDR2 FQNEAQ (reference sequence). CDR3 sequence: CASSLKGSGGTEAFF. DNA of the CDR3: TGTGCCAGCAGCTTAAAAGGGTCAGGGGGAACTGAAGCTTTCTTT.

The rearrangement links TRBV27 to TRBJ2-7; 7 bases agree with TRBD2. The CDR3 spans 16 residues. Unmatched junction bases numbered 12, after V lost 0 bases and J lost 7 bases. Germline CDR1 is MNHEY and CDR2 is SMNVEV (reference sequence). In DNA form, the CDR3 reads TGTGCCAGCAGTTTATCTCGCGGGGGAGGGCCGGGAGAGCAGTACTTC. This gives the protein CASSLSRGGGPGEQYF.

DNA for the CDR3: TGTGCCAGCAGTGGGCAGGGGGCGGGAGAGACCCAGTACTTC. Translated, it gives CASSGQGAGETQYF. This chain connects TRBV27 to TRBJ2-5; 8 bases fit TRBD1. With 5 bases clipped from V and 4 bases from J, the junction kept 6 bases outside the gene matches. The CDR3 runs to 14 residues. The V gene's germline CDR1 is MNHEY and CDR2 SMNVEV (reference sequence).

The chain joins TRBV5-6 to TRBJ2-2, with 8 positions matching TRBD1. The ends lost 0 bases at V and 5 bases at J; junction bases unmatched: 3. The CDR3 length is 15 residues. Per germline, CDR1 SGHDT and CDR2 YYEEEE. The CDR3 region is CASSLVRGQTGELFF. In DNA form, the CDR3 reads TGTGCCAGCAGCTTGGTCAGGGGGCAAACCGGGGAGCTGTTTTTT.

This clone has only one observation. For the CDR3, the DNA is TGTGCCAGCTCACCAGCATCAGGGGATGGCTACACCTTC. Amino acids: CASSPASGDGYTF. The V call is TRBV18, the J call TRBJ1-2, with TRBD1 as a possible D gene (6 bases). This CDR3 spans 13 amino acids. CDR1 is KGHSH, CDR2 LQKENI, per germline. V was cut by 2 bases and J by 6 bases, with 10 bases left in between.

The V call is TRBV9, the J call TRBJ2-6; 7 nucleotides match TRBD1. J gave up 0 bases and V 7 bases, and 7 bases lay outside the gene matches. The germline V gene encodes CDR1 SGDLS and CDR2 YYNGEE. The CDR3 length is 16 residues. DNA for the CDR3: TGTGCCAGCTCAGCTACAGGGGTCTCTGGGGCCAACGTCCTGACTTTC. Encoded protein: CASSATGVSGANVLTF.

This clone has a single count. This rearrangement joins TRBV7-9 to TRBJ1-6; 7 nucleotides agree with TRBD1. The CDR3 is 14 amino acids. From germline, CDR1 is SEHNR and CDR2 FQNEAQ (reference sequence). Trimming removed 1 base from V and 6 bases from J; junction bases left unmatched: 0. Here the CDR3 DNA reads TGTGCCAGCAGCTTAGACAGGGGTAATTCACCCCTCCACTTT. It yields the protein CASSLDRGNSPLHF.

The chain recombines TRBV18 with TRBJ1-4, with D unresolved. There are 14 residues in the CDR3. The germline V gene encodes CDR1 KGHSH and CDR2 LQKENI. V lost 3 bases to trimming and J lost 0 bases, with 5 bases between them. This CDR3 is CASSPDTTNEKLFF. CDR3 coding DNA: TGTGCCAGCTCACCCGACACAACTAATGAAAAACTGTTTTTT.

This clone occurred once. The rearrangement joins TRBV30 to TRBJ2-1; TRBD2 is a possible D gene (6 bases). CDR1 is GTSNPN and CDR2 is SVGIG in the germline V gene (reference sequence). The CDR3 has 15 amino acids. Trimming left V 5 bases short and J 8 bases short, with 22 bases between. The CDR3 protein is CAWASPDYTFDEQFF. Written as DNA, the CDR3 is TGTGCCTGGGCGAGCCCGGACTATACGTTCGATGAGCAGTTCTTC. The full variable domain, completed using reference TRBV30 and TRBJ2-1, is SQTIHQWPATLVQPVGSPLSLECTVEGTSNPNLYWYRQAAGRGLQLLFYSVGIGQISSEVPQNLSASRPQDRQFILSSKKLLLSDSGFYLCAWASPDYTFDEQFFGPGTRLTVL.

The J gene is TRBJ2-7, the V gene TRBV7-8; maybe TRBD2 (6 bases). The CDR3 runs to 17 residues. The ends were cut back, 0 bases at V and 4 bases at J, with 19 bases in the middle. Germline CDR1 reads SGHVS; CDR2 reads FQNEAQ. In DNA, the CDR3 is TGTGCCAGCAGCTTAGCTATTTCCGGAGGAGGGTCGTACGAGCAGTACTTC. It translates to CASSLAISGGGSYEQYF.

CDR3 loop: CASSSGQVNEKLFF. The CDR3 region has the DNA TGCGCCAGCAGCTCAGGACAGGTTAATGAAAAACTGTTTTTT. The rearrangement links TRBV5-1 to TRBJ1-4, with 7 bases identical to TRBD1. V shed 3 bases, J shed 4 bases, and the junction held 3 bases outside the gene matches. In germline, CDR1 is SGHRS, CDR2 YFSETQ. CDR3 size: 14 residues.

The chain recombines TRBV28 with TRBJ1-1, with TRBD1 as a possible D gene (5 bases). V was pared by 6 bases and J by 6 bases, with 20 bases between. This CDR3 spans 15 amino acids. Germline values: CDR1 MDHEN, CDR2 SYDVKM. CDR3 loop: CASSLTARTRPEAFF. The CDR3 DNA sequence: TGTGCCAGCAGCCTAACTGCCCGGACACGTCCTGAAGCTTTCTTT.

The chain employs TRBV7-6 and TRBJ1-2; D gene uncertain. Germline-derived CDR1 and CDR2 are SGHVS and FNYEAQ. V lost 5 bases, J lost 5 bases, and 12 bases lay in between. The CDR3 length is 13 residues. CDR3 loop: CASSPSERYGYTF. The CDR3 DNA sequence: TGTGCCAGCAGCCCCTCCGAGCGATATGGCTACACCTTC.

The chain joins TRBV4-1 to TRBJ2-3; possibly TRBD1 for D (6 bases). This CDR3 is 15 amino acids long. The germline V and J ends were trimmed by 3 bases and 1 base, with 11 bases remaining between them. Germline assignment: CDR1 MGHRA and CDR2 YSYEKL. CDR3 protein: CASSQTSGGTDTQYF. CDR3 DNA sequence: TGCGCCAGCAGCCAGACATCAGGGGGCACAGATACGCAGTATTTT.

This chain uses TRBV7-8 with TRBJ2-2; D is ambiguous. The CDR3 is 15 residues long. Germline V gene sequence: CDR1 SGHVS, CDR2 FQNEAQ. V was shortened by 5 bases and J by 8 bases, with 18 bases between the two germline ends. CDR3 in DNA: TGTGCCAGCAGCACCCGCCGCGGCCCCAAGGGGGAGCTGTTTTTT. Translated: CASSTRRGPKGELFF.

This chain links TRBV10-2 with TRBJ2-3; 7 nucleotides line up with TRBD2. This CDR3 is 15 amino acids long. The germline V gene encodes CDR1 WSHSY and CDR2 SAAADI. The trim removed 6 bases at V and 3 bases at J, leaving 9 bases unmatched. For the CDR3, the DNA is TGCGCCAGCAGCGGGAGGCCCTCGGAGACAGATACGCAGTATTTT. Amino acid sequence: CASSGRPSETDTQYF.

The chain has TRBV9 and TRBJ1-1, with a weak D call TRBD1 (5 bases). The germline V and J ends were trimmed by 1 base and 0 bases, with 7 bases remaining between them. This CDR3 spans 14 amino acids. Germline V lookup: CDR1 SGDLS, CDR2 YYNGEE. DNA of the CDR3: TGTGCCAGCAGCGTAACGGGGGTGAACACTGAAGCTTTCTTT. This encodes CASSVTGVNTEAFF.

The J gene is TRBJ2-7, the V gene TRBV18; D possibly corresponds to TRBD1 (5 bases). Trimming took 1 base from V and 6 from J, leaving 16 bases between them. Germline CDR1 and CDR2: KGHSH and LQKENI. The CDR3 sequence is 15 residues long. This CDR3 is CASSPLEAKGSEQYF. The CDR3 nucleotides are TGTGCCAGCTCACCACTCGAAGCGAAGGGGTCCGAGCAGTACTTC.

The chain carries TRBV6-5 and TRBJ2-7; TRBD1 aligns across 7 bases. In germline, CDR1 is MNHEY, CDR2 SVGAGI. Unmatched junction bases numbered 7, after V lost 5 bases and J lost 0 bases. The CDR3 spans 15 residues. CDR3 loop: CASSNRGFSSYEQYF. CDR3 DNA sequence: TGTGCCAGCAGTAACAGGGGCTTCAGCTCCTACGAGCAGTACTTC.

This clone appeared a single time. The chain couples TRBV5-6 to TRBJ1-1; 8 nucleotides align to TRBD1. Trimming removed 3 bases from V and 0 bases from J; junction bases left unmatched: 4. The CDR3 length is 15 residues. Germline loops: CDR1 SGHDT, CDR2 YYEEEE. The chain's CDR3 is CASSSTGAMNTEAFF. The DNA for the CDR3 is TGTGCCAGCAGCTCGACAGGGGCGATGAACACTGAAGCTTTCTTT. Filled out from reference TRBV5-6 and TRBJ1-1, the complete variable domain reads DAGVTQSPTHLIKTRGQQVTLRCSPKSGHDTVSWYQQALGQGPQFIFQYYEEEERQRGNFPDRFSGHQFPNYSSELNVNALLLGDSALYLCASSSTGAMNTEAFFGQGTRLTVV.

This clone was observed a single time. This chain links TRBV19 with TRBJ1-2, with D perhaps matching TRBD1 (6 bases). CDR3 length: 17 amino acids. Germline assignment: CDR1 LNHDA and CDR2 SQIVND (reference sequence). V was clipped by 3 bases and J by 6 bases, with 23 bases between them. The CDR3 spells CASSIGWGTGIYHGYTF. Here the CDR3 DNA reads TGTGCCAGTAGTATCGGGTGGGGTACAGGGATCTACCATGGCTACACCTTC.

This chain joins TRBV15 and TRBJ2-1, with D perhaps matching TRBD1 (5 bases). Trimming took 0 bases from V and 8 from J, leaving 14 bases between them. Germline V CDR1 and CDR2: LNHNV, YYDKDF (reference sequence). This CDR3 is built from 15 residues. The CDR3 DNA follows: TGTGCCACCAGCAGAGATCGGGCAGGGATGGATGAGCAGTTCTTC. Amino acids: CATSRDRAGMDEQFF.

This chain links TRBV25-1 with TRBJ1-3, with 8 bases aligning to TRBD1. The V gene end was trimmed by 6 bases and the J gene end by 4 bases; junction bases not matched to a gene: 14. The CDR3 totals 17 residues. The germline V gene encodes CDR1 MGHDK and CDR2 SYGVNS. The CDR3 sequence is CASRQTGDQVSGNTIYF. CDR3 coding DNA: TGTGCCAGCAGACAGACAGGGGACCAGGTCTCCGGAAACACCATATATTTT.

This clone was observed once. This sequence joins TRBV10-3 and TRBJ2-5; 10 bases fit TRBD2. V lost 1 base to trimming and J lost 4 bases; unmatched junction nucleotides: 6. Germline-derived CDR1 and CDR2 are ENHRY and SYGVKD. This CDR3 spans 16 amino acids. In DNA, the CDR3 is TGTGCCATCAGTGAGTTCGAGCGGGGGGGCCGAGAGACCCAGTACTTC. Protein: CAISEFERGGRETQYF.

There are a few counts of this clone. The V gene is TRBV7-2, the J gene TRBJ2-7; 13 bases match TRBD2. The CDR3 consists of 16 residues. V shed 5 bases and J 2 bases; nucleotides not matched to a gene: 6. Germline V CDR1 and CDR2: SGHTA, FQGNSA. CDR3 sequence: CASSLGLAGAAYEQYF. For the CDR3, the DNA is TGTGCCAGCAGCCTAGGACTAGCGGGGGCCGCCTACGAGCAGTACTTC.

V is TRBV15 and J is TRBJ2-1, with TRBD2 identical over 9 bases. The CDR3 contains 17 residues. V lost 1 base, J lost 0 bases, and 4 bases stayed unmatched. CDR1 and CDR2 from the germline V gene are LNHNV and YYDKDF (reference sequence). The CDR3: CATSRGGGGASYNEQFF. Here the CDR3 DNA reads TGTGCCACCAGCAGAGGGGGCGGGGGGGCCTCCTACAATGAGCAGTTCTTC. Variable domain in full (rest from reference TRBV15 and TRBJ2-1): DAMVIQNPRYQVTQFGKPVTLSCSQTLNHNVMYWYQQKSSQAPKLLFHYYDKDFNNEADTPDNFQSRRPNTSFCFLDIRSPGLGDTAMYLCATSRGGGGASYNEQFFGPGTRLTVL.

This rearrangement joins TRBV28 to TRBJ2-6; D may be TRBD1 (6 bases). V was cut by 3 bases and J by 1 base, with 13 bases left in between. CDR1 and CDR2 from the germline V gene are MDHEN and SYDVKM. There are 17 residues in the CDR3. As DNA, the CDR3 is TGTGCCAGCAGTTTTGGTACAGGGTGGTCTGGGGCCAACGTCCTGACTTTC. Translated, it gives CASSFGTGWSGANVLTF.

This clone was counted at least ten times. The chain has TRBV7-8 and TRBJ1-6; 8 nucleotides match TRBD1. The CDR3 runs to 14 residues. Losses at the gene ends were 1 base for V and 9 bases for J; bases not matched to a gene: 2. The germline V gene encodes CDR1 SGHVS and CDR2 FQNEAQ. The CDR3 loop reads CASSLGTGPSPLHF. The CDR3 DNA follows: TGTGCCAGCAGCTTAGGGACAGGGCCTTCACCCCTCCACTTT. Combining the CDR3 with reference TRBV7-8 and TRBJ1-6 gives the whole variable domain GAGVSQSPRYKVAKRGQDVALRCDPISGHVSLFWYQQALGQGPEFLTYFQNEAQLDKSGLPSDRFFAERPEGSVSTLKIQRTQQEDSAVYLCASSLGTGPSPLHFGNGTRLTVT.